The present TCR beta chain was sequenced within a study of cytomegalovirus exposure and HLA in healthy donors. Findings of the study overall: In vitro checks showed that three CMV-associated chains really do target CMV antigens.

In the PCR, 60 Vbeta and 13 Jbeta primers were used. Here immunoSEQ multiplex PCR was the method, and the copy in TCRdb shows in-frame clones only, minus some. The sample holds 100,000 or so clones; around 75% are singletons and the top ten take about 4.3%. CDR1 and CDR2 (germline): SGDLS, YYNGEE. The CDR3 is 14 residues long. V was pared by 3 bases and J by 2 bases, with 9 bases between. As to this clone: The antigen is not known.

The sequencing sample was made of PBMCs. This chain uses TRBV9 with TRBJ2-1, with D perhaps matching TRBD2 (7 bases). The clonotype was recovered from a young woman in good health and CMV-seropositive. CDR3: CASSGGGPYNEQFF. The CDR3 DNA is TGTGCCAGCAGCGGGGGGGGCCCCTACAATGAGCAGTTCTTC.